The 4 T cell receptor beta chains presented below share a single source sample, sequenced in a study of CD8+CD57+ T cells in acquired aplastic anemia. Genomic DNA served as template for TCR beta VDJ and CDR3 profiling. TCRdb reprocessed the reads via MiXCR and lists one record per CDR3 protein. The data show over 40,000 distinct CDR3 sequences, around 69% seen once. The sequencing input was sorted CD4+, CD8+, or CD8+CD57+ T cells (not recorded which) from PBMCs. The source of these receptors is a human donor in good health, serving as a control.

The chain carries TRBV19 and TRBJ1-4; D not resolved. CDR1 is LNHDA and CDR2 is SQIVND in the germline V gene (reference sequence). This CDR3 is built from 14 residues. V was pared by 7 bases and J by 3 bases, with 12 bases between. The CDR3 coding sequence is TGTGCCAGTAAGGCGGGGAGATCTAATGAAAAACTGTTTTTT. Its protein product is CASKAGRSNEKLFF.

There are many counts of this clonotype. V usage is TRBV6-6 and J usage is TRBJ1-1; D may be TRBD1 (5 bases). V was shortened by 0 bases and J by 6 bases, with 11 bases between the two germline ends. The V gene's germline CDR1 is MNHNY and CDR2 SVGAGI (reference sequence). CDR3 length equals 14 residues. The CDR3 region is CASSYSGDSAEAFF. The CDR3 coding sequence is TGTGCCAGCAGTTACTCAGGGGACTCCGCTGAAGCTTTCTTT.

This clonotype has just one count. The chain uses TRBV2 and TRBJ2-1, with TRBD2 matching 7 bases. V lost 7 bases to trimming and J lost 7 bases; unmatched junction nucleotides: 7. CDR3 length equals 13 residues. CDR1 and CDR2 (germline): SNHLY, FYNNEI. CDR3 loop: CASKPSGANEQFF. The CDR3 bases are TGTGCCAGCAAACCTAGCGGTGCTAATGAGCAGTTCTTC.

The CDR3 DNA sequence: TGCAGTGCTAGAGAGCAAAGTCGGGAGAACTATGGCTACACCTTC. This codes for CSAREQSRENYGYTF. The rearrangement uses TRBV20-1 and TRBJ1-2; D remains ambiguous. V lost 0 bases to trimming and J lost 2 bases, with 13 bases between them. The germline gives CDR1 DFQATT, CDR2 SNEGSKA (reference sequence). CDR3 length equals 15 residues.